At least ten counts were recorded for the clone carrying this TCR beta chain. These data are taken from a study of molecular identifiers for immune sequencing clone quantification. Study context: Replicate RNA from 20,000 or 100,000 naive CD8 T cells formed five aliquots; four were sequenced.

Previously described methods and listed TCR primers produced bulk TCR libraries. TCRdb passed the PCR reads through MiXCR, listing each CDR3 protein once. The repertoire holds about 640,000 distinct CDR3 sequences, with 15% to 20% as singletons. Germline V gene sequence: CDR1 SGHRS, CDR2 YFSETQ. The CDR3 has 15 amino acids. Trimming cost V 3 bases and J 2 bases; bases outside gene matches: 8. Sorted inputs of roughly 18,000 to 1,100,000 cells, with 10%, 30% or 50% RNA, yielded naive CD8 libraries. Naive CD8 T cells underwent sorting with the CD8+CD4-CCR7+CD45RA+ definition. This receptor was obtained from a human donor in good health. Some libraries in this study had Jurkat cell RNA spiked in. The material sequenced was naive CD8+ T cells from blood, with Jurkat cell RNA spiked in. The subset is: FACS-sorted CD8+CD4-CCR7+CD45RA+ naive T cells. The chain carries TRBV5-1 and TRBJ2-7; 7 positions match TRBD1. CDR3 nucleotides: TGCGCCAGCAGCTCTTCGGCAGGGGGAACCTACGAGCAGTACTTC. Translating it yields CASSSSAGGTYEQYF.